This T cell receptor (beta chain) was retrieved from a study of blood T cell repertoires in COVID-19 (dated by TCRdb to between 2020 and 2021). Turning to the overall study: Samples from collaborators originated in the United States, Italy and Spain and spanned both the acute and convalescent phases of COVID-19. Sample metadata almost always included a de-identified subject ID, COVID-19 status, age in years and sex. The dataset comprised deeply sampled blood TCRbeta repertoires from subjects exposed to, actively infected with, or recovered from COVID-19. The samples were drawn from the first 160 participants of the ongoing ImmuneRACE study and from more than 1,000 subjects provided by 6 global collaborators. Where HLA class I and class II types were available, the types were taken from metadata supplied by the sample provider, not from assay-based typing. The repertoires were released in a freely available public database intended as a resource for research on the immune response to SARS-CoV-2. The material from the prospective study consisted of cDNA or gDNA derived from T cells, B-cell-depleted T cells, or PBMCs.

The CDR3 sequence holds 15 residues, the cysteine and phenylalanine included. The retained sequence is limited to the CDR3, 45 bases, with the frame set at the first base. In regard to this clone: Its target antigen remains unknown. No much larger clone is present one base from it, and per-base qualities are unavailable.

The immunoSEQ Assay, a bias-controlled multiplex PCR, was used to amplify TCRbeta CDR3 regions from genomic DNA. Turning to the authors' computational methods: The number of nucleated cells in each sample was estimated by amplification of reference gene primers within the assay. Sequence reads were collapsed and filtered to measure the absolute abundance of every unique TCRbeta CDR3 rearrangement. For each sample, productive Simpson clonality was calculated by taking the square root of Simpson's diversity index across productive rearrangements. The clones in this table, taken by TCRdb from immuneACCESS, are in-frame only. Not every clone is retained; where verified, under half of the shortfall comes from an unresolved V gene, and the cause of the rest is unknown. The DNA was the basis for D and trimming; V, J and clone size are from that table. The sample contains roughly 130,000 clones, around nine tenths of them found a single time. The top ten clones comprise roughly 2.3% of the sample.

Study-wide findings and limitations: Clinical and demographic metadata were provided uncurated, with the amount varying by source and participant.

Participants in the prospective study were aged roughly 18 to 100 years, lived in about two dozen United States geographic areas, and enrolled through a virtual design. To assign participants to cohorts, the prospective study relied on clinical history that participants themselves reported in a screening survey and a study questionnaire. Recovered participants in ImmuneRACE Cohort 3 were defined as having two consecutive negative NP/OP PCR tests, clearance from a healthcare professional, or resolution of symptoms. In the prospective study, whole blood, serum and a nasopharyngeal or oropharyngeal swab were collected from each participant by mobile phlebotomists. Over a roughly two-month period, participants in the prospective study had the option of providing additional blood draws and questionnaires. Prospective study blood samples were shipped either frozen or at room temperature before DNA extraction.

The origin of this receptor is a woman between 45 and 65 years old who had recovered from COVID-19. The chain is made from TRBV21-1 and TRBJ2-1; the DNA was not used to check the table's D call, TRBD1. TRBV21-1 has pseudogene status. The sequenced sample was PBMCs or T cells enriched from blood (not recorded which). The CDR3 protein: CASSKKSGYYNEQFF. The nucleotide sequence reads TGTGCCAGCAGCAAGAAGTCAGGGTACTACAATGAGCAGTTCTTC.